This passage covers 20 T cell receptor beta chains from one sample sequenced in a study of T cell repertoires in cytomegalovirus infection. TCRdb used MiXCR to reprocess the reads, holding one entry per CDR3 protein. The sample yields 700,000 to 950,000 distinct CDR3 sequences, less than 35% seen once. Antigens of these TCRs are unknown. The input for sequencing was cultured CD8+ T cells from PBMCs, taken from culture after CMV antigen stimulation. These receptors were taken from a human donor in good health (CMV status not recorded). Some clones in this sample may be carry-over from other donors' samples.

This clonotype was recorded only once. V and J are TRBV3-1 and TRBJ1-4; D ambiguous. The CDR3 is 13 amino acids. The germline V gene encodes CDR1 LGHDT and CDR2 YNNKEL (reference sequence). The germline V and J ends were trimmed by 11 bases and 2 bases, with 12 bases remaining between them. CDR3 sequence: CAPRRRTNEKLFF. The CDR3 DNA reads as TGTGCCCCCAGGAGGCGCACTAATGAAAAACTGTTTTTT.

The sample holds a few counts of this clonotype. The chain is built from TRBV7-6 and TRBJ2-7; unclear D gene. The germline gives CDR1 SGHVS, CDR2 FNYEAQ. With 1 base removed from V and 3 bases from J, the gap between germline ends came to 4 bases. This CDR3 is built from 12 residues. CDR3 region: CASSLDNYEQYV. The CDR3 DNA sequence: TGTGCCAGCAGCTTAGACAACTACGAGCAGTACGTC.

This clonotype came up a few times. The chain combines TRBV20-1 with TRBJ2-7; 11 bases fit TRBD2. This CDR3 contains 16 residues. V lost 0 bases and J lost 3; bases outside the gene matches: 7. Per the germline V gene, CDR1 is DFQATT and CDR2 is SNEGSKA (reference sequence). The CDR3 spells CSARDTSGGPSYEQYF. In DNA, the CDR3 is TGCAGTGCTAGAGATACTAGCGGGGGCCCTAGCTACGAGCAGTACTTC.

Worth noting for this clonotype: A read error may account for a junction end that differs from germline. The genes are TRBV7-6 and TRBJ2-1; no definite D call. CDR3 length: 11 amino acids. The germline V gene encodes CDR1 SGHVS and CDR2 FNYEAQ. The CDR3 sequence: CVSSLNNEQFF. The CDR3 bases are TGTGTCAGCAGCCTCAACAATGAGCAGTTCTTC. The whole variable domain, remainder taken from reference TRBV7-6 and TRBJ2-1, is GAGVSQSPRYKVTKRGQDVALRCDPISGHVSLYWYRQALGQGPEFLTYFNYEAQQDKSGLPNDRFSAERPEGSISTLTIQRTEQRDSAMYRCVSSLNNEQFFGPGTRLTVL.

CDR3 coding DNA: TGTGCCAGCAGTCCTGGGACAGGGGTTCTCTATGGCTACACCTTC. Residues: CASSPGTGVLYGYTF. The chain employs TRBV27 and TRBJ1-2; 10 bases fit TRBD1. Germline V gene data show CDR1 as MNHEY and CDR2 as SMNVEV (reference sequence). Germline trimming cut 5 bases from V and 4 bases from J; bases unmatched to any gene: 7. This CDR3 has 15 residues.

This clonotype was recorded only once. The chain has TRBV27 and TRBJ1-2; the match to TRBD1 covers 7 bases. Per the germline V gene, CDR1 is MNHEY and CDR2 is SMNVEV (reference sequence). The CDR3 loop spans 13 amino acids. The V segment lost 6 bases and the J segment 6 bases; nucleotides outside the gene matches: 7. CDR3 coding DNA: TGTGCCAGCAGCCCTGACAGGGTTCATGGCTACACCTTC. Its translation: CASSPDRVHGYTF.

The V gene is TRBV7-2, the J gene TRBJ1-2; a weak D match, TRBD1 (5 bases). This CDR3 is built from 13 residues. From germline, CDR1 is SGHTA and CDR2 FQGNSA. V lost 0 bases, J lost 6 bases, and 8 bases lay in between. CDR3 nucleotides: TGTGCCAGCAGCTTAGCGCGCAGGGATGGCTACACCTTC. Protein: CASSLARRDGYTF.

This clonotype was detected only a few times. The chain couples TRBV19 to TRBJ1-6; a possible D gene is TRBD1 (5 bases). This CDR3 spans 14 amino acids. Per germline, CDR1 LNHDA and CDR2 SQIVND (reference sequence). V dropped 9 bases and J dropped 8 bases, with 17 bases sitting between them. CDR3 loop: CASGAKEGDSPLHF. Written as DNA, the CDR3 is TGTGCCAGCGGGGCCAAAGAAGGCGATTCACCCCTCCACTTT.

The DNA for the CDR3 is TGTGCCAGCAGGCTCGTTGATCGGGGAAAATCACCCCTCCACTTT. Translation: CASRLVDRGKSPLHF. The chain links TRBV6-5 to TRBJ1-6; D call uncertain. V was trimmed by 6 bases and J by 10 bases, leaving 19 bases between them. Germline CDR1 reads MNHEY; CDR2 reads SVGAGI. The CDR3 covers 15 residues.

The table lists this clonotype with a few counts. V usage is TRBV28 and J usage is TRBJ2-1; possibly TRBD1 for D (6 bases). CDR1 is MDHEN and CDR2 is SYDVKM in the germline V gene. The CDR3 runs to 15 residues. The ends were cut back, 1 base at V and 3 bases at J, with 10 bases in the middle. DNA for the CDR3: TGTGCCAGCAGTTTATTTCGGGACAACTACAATGAGCAGTTCTTC. Its protein product is CASSLFRDNYNEQFF.

Many counts were recorded for this clonotype. The gene calls are TRBV7-6 and TRBJ2-5, with D tentatively TRBD1 (6 bases). The CDR3 totals 14 residues. Trimming shortened V by 5 bases and J by 9 bases, and 19 bases separated the two germline ends. Germline V lookup: CDR1 SGHVS, CDR2 FNYEAQ. The CDR3 region is CASSHRDTGRAQYF. The DNA of the CDR3 is TGTGCCAGCAGCCACAGGGACACCGGTAGGGCCCAGTACTTC.

The chain carries TRBV5-1 and TRBJ1-4; perhaps TRBD1 as D (5 bases). Germline CDR1 SGHRS, CDR2 YFSETQ. With 2 bases removed from V and 4 bases from J, the gap between germline ends came to 15 bases. This CDR3 is built from 16 residues. CDR3 in DNA: TGCGCCAGCAGCTTAGATACCCTAGACAGTAATGAAAAACTGTTTTTT. Amino acids: CASSLDTLDSNEKLFF. Full variable domain (remainder filled in from reference TRBV5-1 and TRBJ1-4): KAGVTQTPRYLIKTRGQQVTLSCSPISGHRSVSWYQQTPGQGLQFLFEYFSETQRNKGNFPGRFSGRQFSNSRSEMNVSTLELGDSALYLCASSLDTLDSNEKLFFGSGTQLSVL.

This chain joins TRBV7-8 and TRBJ2-5; 10 bases match TRBD1. V shed 5 bases, J shed 5 bases, and the junction held 11 bases outside the gene matches. Germline assignment: CDR1 SGHVS and CDR2 FQNEAQ. The CDR3 loop spans 16 amino acids. CDR3 residues: CASSTRTGGKIETQYF. The CDR3 DNA reads as TGTGCCAGCAGCACACGGACAGGGGGGAAGATCGAGACCCAGTACTTC. The variable domain in full, completed from reference TRBV7-8 and TRBJ2-5, reads GAGVSQSPRYKVAKRGQDVALRCDPISGHVSLFWYQQALGQGPEFLTYFQNEAQLDKSGLPSDRFFAERPEGSVSTLKIQRTQQEDSAVYLCASSTRTGGKIETQYFGPGTRLLVL.

This clonotype was recorded many times. The chain is built from TRBV7-3 and TRBJ2-5, with D possibly being TRBD2 (6 bases). V was trimmed by 5 bases and J by 5 bases, leaving 18 bases between them. Germline lookup yields CDR1 SGHTA and CDR2 FQGTGA. This CDR3 comprises 15 residues. The CDR3 nucleotides read TGTGCCAGCAGCCCCTCGGCGGGCGGGACGGAGACCCAGTACTTC. Translated: CASSPSAGGTETQYF.

The chain is built from TRBV6-5 and TRBJ2-7; D is possibly TRBD1 or TRBD2 (6 bases each). The V end was cut by 6 bases, the J end by 3 bases, with 15 bases between. Looked up from germline, CDR1 is MNHEY and CDR2 is SVGAGI. The CDR3 contains 14 residues. CDR3 protein: CASRPRGQSYEQYV. The CDR3 nucleotides read TGTGCCAGCAGACCCCGGGGGCAAAGCTACGAGCAGTACGTC.

This clonotype appeared a few times. This chain joins TRBV12-5 and TRBJ2-3, with TRBD1 identical over 8 bases. The CDR3 totals 23 residues. J was trimmed by 1 base and V by 3 bases; bases with no gene match: 27. In germline, CDR1 is LGHNT, CDR2 FRNRAP. The CDR3 sequence is CASGFEFRRGQDRKIHRTDTQYF. In DNA, the CDR3 is TGTGCTAGTGGTTTTGAATTTCGGAGGGGACAGGATCGGAAAATACACCGCACAGATACGCAGTATTTT.

The chain is built from TRBV20-1 and TRBJ1-5; TRBD1 matches 7 bases. CDR3 length: 18 amino acids. The V segment lost 2 bases and the J segment 1 base; nucleotides outside the gene matches: 14. The germline V gene has CDR1 DFQATT and CDR2 SNEGSKA (reference sequence). The CDR3 is CSARLQAGGTNSNQPQHF. The CDR3 DNA reads TGCAGTGCTAGACTCCAAGCAGGGGGTACAAACAGCAATCAGCCCCAGCATTTT.

The V gene is TRBV28, the J gene TRBJ1-5; 11 nucleotides agree with TRBD1. V lost 6 bases, J lost 7 bases, and 14 bases stayed unmatched. The CDR3 runs to 17 residues. CDR1 is MDHEN, CDR2 SYDVKM, per germline. The CDR3: CASSRADGTGGRQPQHF. In DNA form, the CDR3 reads TGTGCCAGCAGCCGGGCCGACGGGACAGGGGGTCGGCAGCCCCAGCATTTT.

Comments on this clonotype: Its ends do not fully match the called genes, so a read error is possible. The chain couples TRBV6-1 to TRBJ1-3; D not resolved. The germline V gene encodes CDR1 MNHNS and CDR2 SASEGT. The CDR3 runs 15 residues. The CDR3 loop is CASSEDRMFGNTLYF. CDR3 in DNA: TGTGCCAGCAGCGAGGACCGCATGTTCGGAAACACCTTATATTTT.

The V call is TRBV27, the J call TRBJ1-2; D perhaps matches TRBD1 (6 bases). V was cut by 6 bases and J by 4 bases, with 12 bases left in between. The CDR3 has 13 amino acids. Germline values: CDR1 MNHEY, CDR2 SMNVEV (reference sequence). The CDR3 coding sequence is TGTGCCAGCAGCTACCAAGGGGGCTATGGCTACACCTTC. This codes for CASSYQGGYGYTF.